The 18 T cell receptor beta chains below come from one sample, sequenced in a study of identical twins. Using its own MiXCR run on the 5' RACE reads, TCRdb lists one record per CDR3 protein. This table holds roughly 570,000 distinct CDR3 sequences, 9.6% found once. The same data also contributed to another study, on yellow fever vaccine responses in identical twins.

The source material was PBMCs. The receptors originated from a woman aged 18 to 35 in good health.

This clonotype was seen repeatedly, ten times or more. This chain links TRBV3-1 with TRBJ2-3, with 8 bases that match TRBD2. J lost 4 bases, V lost 4 bases, and 7 bases had no gene match. The germline gives CDR1 LGHDT, CDR2 YNNKEL (reference sequence). This CDR3 has 15 residues. CDR3: CASSPEAGGSDTQYF. The CDR3 coding sequence is TGTGCCAGCAGCCCCGAGGCGGGAGGCTCAGATACGCAGTATTTT.

J is TRBJ2-7 and V is TRBV28, with 8 bases fitting TRBD2. This CDR3 spans 13 amino acids. The V gene's germline CDR1 is MDHEN and CDR2 SYDVKM. The ends lost 6 bases at V and 2 bases at J; junction bases unmatched: 3. CDR3 sequence reads: CASRPGGAYEQYF. For the CDR3, the DNA is TGTGCCAGCAGACCCGGGGGGGCCTACGAGCAGTACTTC.

This clonotype was counted once. The chain couples TRBV12-3 or TRBV12-4 to TRBJ1-3; D is perhaps TRBD1 (5 bases). Trimming shortened V by 8 bases and J by 7 bases, and 12 bases separated the two germline ends. This CDR3 is 12 amino acids long. CDR3 DNA sequence: TGTGCCAGCGGACAAAAGGGGAACACCATATATTTT. Translation gives CASGQKGNTIYF.

V usage is TRBV7-9 and J usage is TRBJ2-5; possibly TRBD1 for D (5 bases). Germline-derived CDR1 and CDR2 are SEHNR and FQNEAQ (reference sequence). V dropped 4 bases and J dropped 4 bases, with 13 bases sitting between them. This CDR3 spans 14 amino acids. CDR3 protein: CASSWQGSGETQYF. The DNA for the CDR3 is TGTGCCAGCAGCTGGCAGGGCTCGGGAGAGACCCAGTACTTC.

This chain uses TRBV11-2 with TRBJ2-7, with D perhaps matching TRBD1 or TRBD2 (5 bases each). This CDR3 is built from 13 residues. Germline CDR1 is SGHAT and CDR2 is FQNNGV. V lost 5 bases to trimming and J lost 3 bases, with 11 bases between them. The CDR3, as DNA: TGTGCCAGCAGCCGGATGGGGGTCTACGAGCAGTACTTC. This sequence encodes CASSRMGVYEQYF.

The chain is built from TRBV28 and TRBJ2-1; TRBD1 agrees at 9 bases. The CDR3 length is 14 residues. The junction had 9 bases not matched to a gene; V was cut back by 5 bases and J by 10 bases. Germline-derived CDR1 and CDR2 are MDHEN and SYDVKM. The CDR3 DNA reads TGTGCCAGCAGTGCCCGGGACAGGGTAAAGGAGCAGTTCTTC. Its protein product is CASSARDRVKEQFF. The full variable domain, rest sourced from reference TRBV28 and TRBJ2-1, is DVKVTQSSRYLVKRTGEKVFLECVQDMDHENMFWYRQDPGLGLRLIYFSYDVKMKEKGDIPEGYSVSREKKERFSLILESASTNQTSMYLCASSARDRVKEQFFGPGTRLTVL.

This clonotype was seen ten or more times. V and J are TRBV5-6 and TRBJ1-1; no clear D. The CDR3 is made up of 14 amino acids. Trimming took 4 bases from V and 1 from J, leaving 11 bases between them. CDR1 SGHDT and CDR2 YYEEEE come from the germline V gene. CDR3 sequence: CASSRPGTNTEAFF. The CDR3 coding sequence is TGTGCCAGCAGCCGCCCGGGCACGAACACTGAAGCTTTCTTT.

The chain has TRBV4-2 and TRBJ2-5, with TRBD2 matching 8 bases. V shed 3 bases, J shed 1 base, and the junction held 16 bases outside the gene matches. This CDR3 is 19 amino acids long. Germline-derived CDR1 and CDR2 are LGHNA and YNFKEQ. The CDR3 DNA sequence: TGTGCCAGCAGCCACCTCGCGGCGGCGGGGGGACCCCTCCAAGAGACCCAGTACTTC. Translated, it gives CASSHLAAAGGPLQETQYF.

The chain is built from TRBV6-1 and TRBJ1-1; TRBD1 agrees at 7 bases. The ends lost 8 bases at V and 1 base at J; junction bases unmatched: 13. CDR1 MNHNS and CDR2 SASEGT come from the germline V gene. This CDR3 is 16 amino acids long. In DNA form, the CDR3 reads TGTGCCAGCTTCGAGGGGACAGCATTAAGGAACACTGAAGCTTTCTTT. The encoded protein is CASFEGTALRNTEAFF.

This clonotype was detected ten times or more. This chain joins TRBV20-1 and TRBJ2-1; D ambiguous. The germline CDR1 and CDR2 sequences are DFQATT and SNEGSKA (reference sequence). Trimming pared 1 base from V and 1 base from J, leaving 14 bases between. The length of the CDR3 is 16 residues. The CDR3 DNA follows: TGCAGTGCTAGAGTTCGGAAAGACCGATCCTACAATGAGCAGTTCTTC. Its translation is CSARVRKDRSYNEQFF.

This clonotype was counted ten times or more. The chain recombines TRBV7-9 with TRBJ2-5, with a weak D call TRBD1 (5 bases). Germline CDR1 is SEHNR and CDR2 is FQNEAQ (reference sequence). The CDR3 has 14 amino acids. Trimming removed 2 bases at V and 2 bases at J, with 9 bases between. The CDR3 protein is CASSLNRLQETQYF. CDR3 sequence (DNA): TGTGCCAGCAGCTTAAACAGGCTTCAAGAGACCCAGTACTTC.

This clonotype has at least ten counts. The rearrangement joins TRBV6-2 or TRBV6-3 to TRBJ2-7; no firm D call. Trimming shortened V by 0 bases and J by 2 bases, and 8 bases separated the two germline ends. From germline, CDR1 is MNHEY and CDR2 SVGEGT. The CDR3 is made up of 14 amino acids. Written as DNA, the CDR3 is TGTGCCAGCAGTTACTCTCAGAAGACCTACGAGCAGTACTTC. Translating gives CASSYSQKTYEQYF.

This clonotype has a handful of counts. This rearrangement joins TRBV29-1 to TRBJ2-1, with 12 bases fitting TRBD2. The CDR3 runs 14 residues. Germline V lookup: CDR1 SQVTM, CDR2 ANQGSEA. Unmatched junction bases numbered 7, after V lost 6 bases and J lost 7 bases. CDR3: CSVVTSGSLNEQFF. CDR3 bases: TGCAGCGTGGTGACTAGCGGGAGCCTAAATGAGCAGTTCTTC.

This clonotype was found many times. The gene calls are TRBV20-1 and TRBJ2-7, with 10 bases identical to TRBD1. Germline CDR1 and CDR2: DFQATT and SNEGSKA (reference sequence). The CDR3 is made up of 17 amino acids. The V gene end was trimmed by 5 bases and the J gene end by 0 bases; junction bases not matched to a gene: 13. Here the CDR3 reads CSAGDRGLGSSSYEQYF. In nucleotides, the CDR3 is TGCAGTGCTGGGGACAGGGGACTAGGCAGTTCCTCCTACGAGCAGTACTTC.

This clonotype has only a few counts. The chain links TRBV5-1 to TRBJ2-6; 10 nucleotides agree with TRBD1. V shed 0 bases, J shed 0 bases, and the junction held 6 bases outside the gene matches. CDR3 size: 19 residues. Germline-derived CDR1 and CDR2 are SGHRS and YFSETQ. CDR3 region: CASSLGQGAPNSGANVLTF. DNA for the CDR3: TGCGCCAGCAGCTTGGGACAGGGGGCGCCCAACTCTGGGGCCAACGTCCTGACTTTC.

This clonotype was detected only a few times. The V gene is TRBV12-3 or TRBV12-4, the J gene TRBJ2-7; 9 bases map to TRBD1. This CDR3 spans 15 amino acids. Unmatched junction bases numbered 12, after V lost 5 bases and J lost 7 bases. The CDR3 DNA sequence: TGTGCCAGCAGTCCAAACAGGGGGCATGTGAGTGAGCAGTACTTC. This sequence encodes CASSPNRGHVSEQYF.

This clonotype was picked up a small number of times. The rearrangement joins TRBV7-2 to TRBJ2-1, with D perhaps matching TRBD2 (6 bases). In germline, CDR1 is SGHTA, CDR2 FQGNSA. The CDR3 spans 15 residues. Trimming cost V 6 bases and J 2 bases, with 14 bases left between them. The CDR3, as DNA: TGTGCCAGCAGGGCGAGCCGGGGGACCTACAATGAGCAGTTCTTC. Its translation is CASRASRGTYNEQFF.

The chain links TRBV7-9 to TRBJ1-5; D gene uncertain. This CDR3 is 14 amino acids long. Germline CDR1 SEHNR, CDR2 FQNEAQ (reference sequence). V gave up 3 bases and J gave up 0 bases, with 6 bases separating them. CDR3 loop: CASSFSSSNQPQHF. The CDR3 region has the DNA TGTGCCAGCAGCTTCAGCAGTAGCAATCAGCCCCAGCATTTT. Looking up the rest from reference TRBV7-9 and TRBJ1-5 gives the full variable domain: DTGVSQNPRHKITKRGQNVTFRCDPISEHNRLYWYRQTLGQGPEFLTYFQNEAQLEKSRLLSDRFSAERPKGSFSTLEIQRTEQGDSAMYLCASSFSSSNQPQHFGDGTRLSIL.